The 10 T cell receptor beta chains in this list originate from one sample, sequenced in a study of beta chain features in type 1 diabetes. Sequencing targeted expressed TCRB transcripts, as all isolated RNA had been reverse transcribed. Data came from immunoSEQ multiplex PCR; TCRdb stores just in-frame clones and leaves some out. The sample has hundreds of thousands of clones; approximately 15% are singletons. Input material: naive CD4+ T cells from blood. The origin of the receptors is a man in his thirties or forties in good health.

This clone was seen a few times. CDR3 bases: TGTGCCACCAGCGGGGGAAGAATGTCCGGGGGAGATACGCAGTATTTT. This translates into CATSGGRMSGGDTQYF. The chain combines TRBV15 with TRBJ2-3, with a weak D call TRBD2 (6 bases). The germline V gene encodes CDR1 LNHNV and CDR2 YYDKDF (reference sequence). The V gene lost 5 bases and the J gene lost 5 bases, with 20 bases spanning the gap. This CDR3 comprises 16 residues.

In this sample, this clone turned up many times. Here the CDR3 DNA reads TGTGCCAGCAGTGGCACGGGACTAGCGGTATACAATGAGCAGTTCTTC. Protein sequence: CASSGTGLAVYNEQFF. This chain uses TRBV25-1 with TRBJ2-1, with 11 bases aligning to TRBD2. The germline V gene encodes CDR1 MGHDK and CDR2 SYGVNS. There are 16 residues in the CDR3. J lost 4 bases, V lost 4 bases, and 6 bases had no gene match. The full variable domain, its missing parts supplied by reference TRBV25-1 and TRBJ2-1, is EADIYQTPRYLVIGTGKKITLECSQTMGHDKMYWYQQDPGMELHLIHYSYGVNSTEKGDLSSESTVSRIRTEHFPLTLESARPSHTSQYLCASSGTGLAVYNEQFFGPGTRLTVL.

This sequence joins TRBV6-6 and TRBJ1-5; 7 nucleotides match TRBD1. V was pared by 6 bases and J by 3 bases, with 8 bases of the junction left unmatched. The V gene's germline CDR1 is MNHNY and CDR2 SVGAGI (reference sequence). The CDR3 consists of 15 residues. The CDR3 sequence is CASSRDRVNNQPQHF. CDR3 DNA sequence: TGTGCCAGCAGCCGCGACAGGGTGAACAATCAGCCCCAGCATTTT.

In this sample, this clone turned up a few times. This chain uses TRBV15 with TRBJ2-5, with D possibly TRBD2 on 5 matching bases. Per germline, CDR1 LNHNV and CDR2 YYDKDF (reference sequence). The germline V and J ends were trimmed by 2 bases and 2 bases, with 9 bases remaining between them. This CDR3 is built from 14 residues. CDR3 sequence: CATSRTGVQETQYF. In nucleotides, the CDR3 is TGTGCCACCAGCAGAACCGGGGTACAAGAGACCCAGTACTTC.

The rearrangement links TRBV7-8 to TRBJ1-3, with a weak D call TRBD1 (5 bases). The V gene's germline CDR1 is SGHVS and CDR2 FQNEAQ. The CDR3 has 14 amino acids. Deletions cut 8 bases from V and 1 base from J, with 12 bases between. CDR3 residues: CASELGVSGNTIYF. The CDR3 coding sequence is TGTGCCAGCGAGCTGGGGGTATCTGGAAACACCATATATTTT.

The J gene is TRBJ2-3, the V gene TRBV4-3; D might be TRBD1 (7 bases). The germline V gene has CDR1 LGHNA and CDR2 YSLEER. Trimming took 4 bases from V and 6 from J, leaving 14 bases between them. The CDR3 has 14 residues. CDR3 amino acids: CASSPTGAGDTQYF. CDR3 coding DNA: TGCGCCAGCAGCCCTACAGGGGCGGGGGATACGCAGTATTTT.

The chain combines TRBV29-1 with TRBJ1-1, with TRBD1 matching over 11 bases. Germline values: CDR1 SQVTM, CDR2 ANQGSEA. The CDR3 is 15 amino acids. After removal of 7 bases from V and 7 bases from J, the junction contained 14 bases not matched to a gene. The CDR3: CSAKGGQGAWDEAFF. In DNA, the CDR3 is TGCAGCGCTAAGGGTGGACAGGGGGCTTGGGATGAAGCTTTCTTT.

CDR3: CASSLVGGNYGYTF. The CDR3, as DNA: TGTGCCAGCAGCTTAGTCGGAGGGAACTATGGCTACACCTTC. This rearrangement joins TRBV7-8 to TRBJ1-2; the D is unclear. V was cut by 1 base and J by 2 bases, with 8 bases left in between. CDR3 length: 14 residues. The germline V gene has CDR1 SGHVS and CDR2 FQNEAQ.

The gene calls are TRBV30 and TRBJ1-1; D is undetermined. Germline-derived CDR1 and CDR2 are GTSNPN and SVGIG (reference sequence). V was cut by 0 bases and J by 0 bases, with 8 bases left in between. This CDR3 is 14 amino acids long. CDR3 residues: CAWSVGTLNTEAFF. DNA of the CDR3: TGTGCCTGGAGTGTCGGCACCTTGAACACTGAAGCTTTCTTT.

The CDR3: CASRISGSADTQYF. The CDR3 bases are TGTGCCAGCAGGATAAGCGGGAGTGCAGATACGCAGTATTTT. The chain has TRBV11-2 and TRBJ2-3; 8 positions match TRBD2. The ends lost 6 bases at V and 4 bases at J; junction bases unmatched: 6. Germline V lookup: CDR1 SGHAT, CDR2 FQNNGV. This CDR3 is 14 amino acids long.